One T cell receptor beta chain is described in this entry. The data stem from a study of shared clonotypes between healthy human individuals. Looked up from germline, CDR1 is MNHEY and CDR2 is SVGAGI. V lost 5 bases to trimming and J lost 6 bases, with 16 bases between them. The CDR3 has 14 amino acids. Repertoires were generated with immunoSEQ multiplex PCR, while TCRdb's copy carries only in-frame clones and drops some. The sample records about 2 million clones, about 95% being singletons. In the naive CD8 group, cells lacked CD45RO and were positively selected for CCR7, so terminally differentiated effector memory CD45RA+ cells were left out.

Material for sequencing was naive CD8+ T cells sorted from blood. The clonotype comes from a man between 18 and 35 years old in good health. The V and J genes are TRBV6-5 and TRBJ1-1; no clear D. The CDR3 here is CASSPSEAAAEAFF. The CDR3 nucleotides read TGTGCCAGCAGTCCGTCCGAAGCGGCGGCTGAAGCTTTCTTT.